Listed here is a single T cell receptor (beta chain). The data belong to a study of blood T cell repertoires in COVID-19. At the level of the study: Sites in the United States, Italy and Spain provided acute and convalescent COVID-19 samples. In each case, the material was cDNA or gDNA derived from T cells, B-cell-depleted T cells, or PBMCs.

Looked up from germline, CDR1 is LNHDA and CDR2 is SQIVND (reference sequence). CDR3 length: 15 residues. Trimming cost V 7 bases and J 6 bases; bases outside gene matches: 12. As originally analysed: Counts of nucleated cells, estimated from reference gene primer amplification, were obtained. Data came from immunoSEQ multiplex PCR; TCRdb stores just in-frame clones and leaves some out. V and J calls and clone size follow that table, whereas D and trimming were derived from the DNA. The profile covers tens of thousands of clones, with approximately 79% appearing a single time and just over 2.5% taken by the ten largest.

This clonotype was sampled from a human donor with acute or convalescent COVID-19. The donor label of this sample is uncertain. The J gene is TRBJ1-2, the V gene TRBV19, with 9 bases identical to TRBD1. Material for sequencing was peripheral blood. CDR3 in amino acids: CASTRGTGYHDGYTF. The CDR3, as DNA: TGTGCCAGTACCCGTGGGACAGGGTACCATGATGGCTACACCTTC.